A selection of T cell receptor beta chains follows, all from one sample in a study of Ad26.COV2.S vaccination and SARS-CoV-2 variants. Assay used: immunoSEQ multiplex PCR; TCRdb lists only in-frame clones, some missing. This sample carries hundreds of thousands of clones, over 80% of them seen once, and the ten largest clones take around 1.8%. Here the sequenced sample was peripheral blood, taken in a trial of Ad26.COV2.S vaccine versus placebo. These receptors were obtained from a person between 18 and 59 years old who received the Ad26.COV2.S COVID-19 vaccine or a placebo. The CDR3 runs from the conserved cysteine through the conserved F or W. The order of the fields is J gene, V gene, CDR3 protein.

J: TRBJ1-5
V: TRBV19
CDR3: CASSPVEVQPQHF

J: TRBJ1-5
V: TRBV24-1
CDR3: CATSGTEYSNQPQHF

J: TRBJ1-6
V: TRBV6-5
CDR3: CASSYSLLTSPLHF

J: TRBJ1-1
V: TRBV7-6
CDR3: CASSYTGGGTEAFF

J: TRBJ1-3
V: TRBV6-2/TRBV6-3
CDR3: CASSPPARARGNTIYF

J: TRBJ2-7
V: TRBV7-2
CDR3: CASRKDPGPYYEQYF

J: TRBJ2-3
V: TRBV5-1
CDR3: CASSLEPSGGHSSTDTQYF

J: TRBJ2-7
V: TRBV27
CDR3: CASSLPGRGGEQYF

J: TRBJ2-3
V: TRBV5-6
CDR3: CASSPGVRSSTDTQYF

J: TRBJ1-2
V: TRBV7-9
CDR3: CASSLGDRGSYGYTF

J: TRBJ2-3
V: TRBV5-1
CDR3: CASSIALAGGTSSTDTQYF

J: TRBJ2-1
V: TRBV11-2
CDR3: CASSINRDYPYNEQFF

J: TRBJ1-2
V: TRBV7-8
CDR3: CASSFSNYGYTF

J: TRBJ2-7
V: TRBV27
CDR3: CASSHGTVQYF

J: TRBJ2-7
V: TRBV7-2
CDR3: CASSTQTGGGSYEQYF

J: TRBJ2-1
V: TRBV3-1/TRBV3-2
CDR3: CASSQDQAGVVWNEQFF

J: TRBJ2-3
V: TRBV5-4
CDR3: CASSLGRGTDTQYF

J: TRBJ2-7
V: TRBV6-1
CDR3: CASSESQYGQLYEQYF

J: TRBJ2-1
V: TRBV20-1
CDR3: CSASGDRFDEQFF

J: TRBJ1-2
V: TRBV9
CDR3: CASSGSTGTNYGYTF

J: TRBJ2-7
V: TRBV7-6
CDR3: CASSDSGTGDYEQYF

J: TRBJ1-1
V: TRBV5-1
CDR3: CASSSRQGRGNTEAFF

J: TRBJ1-2
V: TRBV15
CDR3: CATSRDLRRGSDGYTF

J: TRBJ1-3
V: TRBV5-8
CDR3: CASCDGRDYGSGNTIYF

J: TRBJ2-3
V: TRBV5-4
CDR3: CASSLGTGGWNTDTQYF

J: TRBJ2-3
V: TRBV24-1
CDR3: CATSEGGGPFTDTQYF

J: TRBJ1-6
V: TRBV12-3/TRBV12-4
CDR3: CASGGRGNSPLHF

J: TRBJ2-7
V: TRBV27
CDR3: CASSQWTSGGGEQYF

J: TRBJ1-1
V: TRBV30
CDR3: CAWAGSPTEAFF

J: TRBJ2-5
V: TRBV9
CDR3: CASSAEGGLAGQETQYF

J: TRBJ1-2
V: TRBV5-4
CDR3: CASSLEGQGIHGYTF

J: TRBJ2-3
V: TRBV5-6
CDR3: CASSLGGTQYF

J: TRBJ1-1
V: TRBV29-1
CDR3: CSVTGRTENTEAFF

J: TRBJ2-7
V: TRBV6-2/TRBV6-3
CDR3: CASSYLFRGSYSYEQYF

J: TRBJ2-7
V: TRBV2
CDR3: CASSPAYEQYF

J: TRBJ2-2
V: TRBV21-1
CDR3: CASSKVMGGTGNTGELFF

J: TRBJ2-7
V: TRBV7-9
CDR3: CASSRLWGASYEQYF

J: TRBJ1-3
V: TRBV5-1
CDR3: CASSMAASGNTIYF

J: TRBJ1-5
V: TRBV7-2
CDR3: CASSPDPDRPQHF

J: TRBJ2-7
V: TRBV7-2
CDR3: CASSPDYEQYF

J: TRBJ1-2
V: TRBV29-1
CDR3: CSVVSRGEGWDYGYTF

J: TRBJ1-4
V: TRBV27
CDR3: CASSFGGGTNEKLFF

J: TRBJ1-2
V: TRBV5-5
CDR3: CASSGGQGNYGYTF

J: TRBJ2-7
V: TRBV7-2
CDR3: CASSPETGGTYEQYF

J: TRBJ1-3
V: TRBV2
CDR3: CASSPREVSGNTIYF

J: TRBJ1-6
V: TRBV20-1
CDR3: CSAGSPSPLHF

J: TRBJ1-1
V: TRBV10-2
CDR3: CASSISPGGYSEAFF

J: TRBJ1-2
V: TRBV14
CDR3: CASSQFGPLDGYTF

J: TRBJ1-6
V: TRBV3-1/TRBV3-2
CDR3: CASSPLRSYNSPLHF

J: TRBJ2-7
V: TRBV2
CDR3: CASGTSITDEQYF

J: TRBJ2-5
V: TRBV7-2
CDR3: CASKRDRVETQYF

J: TRBJ1-2
V: TRBV19
CDR3: CASSLWDLNYGYTF

J: TRBJ2-5
V: TRBV5-4
CDR3: CASSADSFTGAQYF

J: TRBJ2-5
V: TRBV5-1
CDR3: CASSLDLGGRETQYF